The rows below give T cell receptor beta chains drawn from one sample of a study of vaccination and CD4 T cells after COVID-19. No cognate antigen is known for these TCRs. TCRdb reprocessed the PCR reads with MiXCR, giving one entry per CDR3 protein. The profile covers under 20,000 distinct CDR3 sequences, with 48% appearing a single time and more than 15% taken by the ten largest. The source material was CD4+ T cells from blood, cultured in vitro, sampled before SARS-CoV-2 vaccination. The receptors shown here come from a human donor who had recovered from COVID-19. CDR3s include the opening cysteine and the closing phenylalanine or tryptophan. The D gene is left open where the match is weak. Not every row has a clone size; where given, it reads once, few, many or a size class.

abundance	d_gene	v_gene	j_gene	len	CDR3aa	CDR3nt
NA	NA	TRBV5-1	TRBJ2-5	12	CASSPSGETQYF	TGCGCCAGCAGCCCTAGTGGGGAGACCCAGTACTTC
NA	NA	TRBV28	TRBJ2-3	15	CASSLSGSSGDTQYF	TGTGCCAGCAGTTTATCGGGCTCCAGTGGAGATACGCAGTATTTT
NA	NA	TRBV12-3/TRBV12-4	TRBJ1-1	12	CASSLQVTEAFF	TGTGCCAGCAGTCTCCAAGTCACTGAAGCTTTCTTT
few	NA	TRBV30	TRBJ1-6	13	CAWKSRGNSPLHF	TGTGCCTGGAAATCCAGGGGTAATTCACCCCTCCACTTT
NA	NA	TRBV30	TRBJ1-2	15	CAWSAPGWESSGYTF	TGTGCCTGGAGTGCCCCAGGTTGGGAGTCGTCGGGCTACACCTTC
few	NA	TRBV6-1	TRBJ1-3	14	CASTQRGSGNTIYF	TGTGCCAGCACCCAAAGGGGCTCTGGAAACACCATATATTTT
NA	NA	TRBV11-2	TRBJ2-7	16	CASSLGFGRFTYEQYF	TGTGCCAGCAGCTTAGGTTTCGGGAGATTCACCTACGAGCAGTACTTC
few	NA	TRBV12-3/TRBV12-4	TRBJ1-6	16	CASSLEGSVLGSPLHF	TGTGCCAGCAGTTTGGAGGGTTCGGTCCTAGGTTCACCCCTCCACTTT
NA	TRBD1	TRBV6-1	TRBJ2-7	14	CASSTGTGYNEQYF	TGTGCCAGCAGTACCGGGACAGGGTACAACGAGCAGTACTTC
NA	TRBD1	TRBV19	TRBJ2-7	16	CASSTPQGQGAYEQYF	TGTGCCAGTAGTACCCCCCAAGGACAGGGCGCCTACGAGCAGTACTTC